Shown below are 10 T cell receptor beta chains from a single sample sequenced in a study of blood T cell repertoires in COVID-19. Only in-frame clones appear in the TCRdb table, and some are missing; sequencing was by immunoSEQ multiplex PCR. The repertoire includes under 100,000 clones, about nine tenths of them detected once, and about 5.5% sits in the top ten. Specimen: peripheral blood. The receptor set was obtained from a man aged 50 or older with acute or convalescent COVID-19.

The chain joins TRBV15 to TRBJ2-1; the match to TRBD2 covers 12 bases. The CDR3 contains 20 residues. Germline assignment: CDR1 LNHNV and CDR2 YYDKDF (reference sequence). The J segment lost 8 bases and the V segment lost 5 bases, leaving 22 bases of the junction unmatched. The CDR3 bases are TGTGCCACCAGCGCTCTGACTAGCGGGAGCTTACATAAACACAGGGATGAGCAGTTCTTC. Translated: CATSALTSGSLHKHRDEQFF.

The chain recombines TRBV19 with TRBJ1-5; D is perhaps TRBD1 (6 bases). Germline CDR1 is LNHDA and CDR2 is SQIVND (reference sequence). This CDR3 comprises 16 residues. V was clipped by 5 bases and J by 1 base, with 15 bases between them. The CDR3 nucleotides are TGTGCCAGTAGTGGAGGGGGGGGGCGAAGCAATCAGCCCCAGCATTTT. Translation: CASSGGGGRSNQPQHF.

The rearrangement links TRBV11-3 to TRBJ2-7; 12 bases agree with TRBD2. V lost 5 bases, J lost 7 bases, and 12 bases stayed unmatched. Germline-derived CDR1 and CDR2 are SGHNT and YENEEA. The CDR3 contains 16 residues. The CDR3, as DNA: TGTGCCAGCAGCCCGAGACTAGCGGGAGATCGACAAGAGCAGTACTTC. Its translation: CASSPRLAGDRQEQYF.

The V and J genes are TRBV5-4 and TRBJ2-2; 9 bases are shared with TRBD2. The junction had 13 bases not matched to a gene; V was cut back by 6 bases and J by 1 base. The V gene's germline CDR1 is SGHNT and CDR2 YYREEE (reference sequence). This CDR3 has 18 amino acids. CDR3 nucleotides: TGTGCCAGCACCAAGGGGGTTTATAGCGGGGGGAACACCGGGGAGCTGTTTTTT. This sequence encodes CASTKGVYSGGNTGELFF. The variable domain in full, with the rest retrieved from reference TRBV5-4 and TRBJ2-2, is ETGVTQSPTHLIKTRGQQVTLRCSSQSGHNTVSWYQQALGQGPQFIFQYYREEENGRGNFPPRFSGLQFPNYSSELNVNALELDDSALYLCASTKGVYSGGNTGELFFGEGSRLTVL.

This chain uses TRBV6-6 with TRBJ1-2, with a possible D match to TRBD1 (5 bases). Between the trimmed V and J ends, which lost 2 bases and 7 bases, there was a span of 20 bases. This CDR3 has 16 residues. Germline V gene lookup returns CDR1 MNHNY and CDR2 SVGAGI (reference sequence). CDR3 coding DNA: TGTGCCAGCAGTTACCCCGTTTGGGCAGGGTTGGCTGGCTACACCTTC. The encoded protein is CASSYPVWAGLAGYTF.

The CDR3 loop reads CASSIATGGYTF. The DNA for the CDR3 is TGTGCCAGTAGTATTGCCACCGGTGGCTACACCTTC. The chain couples TRBV19 to TRBJ1-2; D not certain. The CDR3 length is 12 residues. Deletions cut 3 bases from V and 7 bases from J, with 9 bases between. Germline V CDR1 and CDR2: LNHDA, SQIVND (reference sequence). Variable domain in full (rest from reference TRBV19 and TRBJ1-2): DGGITQSPKYLFRKEGQNVTLSCEQNLNHDAMYWYRQDPGQGLRLIYYSQIVNDFQKGDIAEGYSVSREKKESFPLTVTSAQKNPTAFYLCASSIATGGYTFGSGTRLTVV.

CDR3 DNA: TGTGCCAGCAGCCGCCAAGAGGTGTGGGGCTACACCTTC. It is translated as CASSRQEVWGYTF. The J gene is TRBJ1-2, the V gene TRBV3-1 (or the pseudogene TRBV3-2), with unresolved D. Trimming shortened V by 4 bases and J by 8 bases, and 14 bases separated the two germline ends. Germline assignment: CDR1 LGHDT and CDR2 YNNKEL (reference sequence). The CDR3 has 13 residues.

This clone was detected once. The chain employs TRBV4-1 and TRBJ2-1; 7 bases agree with TRBD1. The V and J ends lost 6 bases and 2 bases, in that order; junction bases with no gene match: 4. The CDR3 has 14 residues. CDR1 and CDR2 from the germline V gene are MGHRA and YSYEKL. The CDR3 DNA follows: TGCGCCAGCAGACAGGGGACGGCCTACAATGAGCAGTTCTTC. Translating gives CASRQGTAYNEQFF.

V usage is TRBV5-4 and J usage is TRBJ2-5; 7 bases are a match to TRBD1. Looked up from germline, CDR1 is SGHNT and CDR2 is YYREEE (reference sequence). This CDR3 region has 13 residues. With 4 bases clipped from V and 7 bases from J, the junction kept 7 bases outside the gene matches. The CDR3 reads CASSADRPRTQYF. The CDR3 DNA follows: TGTGCCAGCAGCGCGGACAGGCCCCGGACCCAGTACTTC.

The V call is TRBV24-1, the J call TRBJ2-2; 7 bases line up with TRBD1. The CDR3 has 18 amino acids. Unmatched junction bases numbered 11, after V lost 0 bases and J lost 5 bases. CDR1 KGHDR and CDR2 SFDVKD come from the germline V gene. DNA for the CDR3: TGTGCCACCAGTGATTTGCCTTCCCCGGGACAGATTACCGGGGAGCTGTTTTTT. Its protein product is CATSDLPSPGQITGELFF.